Listed below are T cell receptor beta chains from one sample, sequenced in a study of cytomegalovirus exposure and HLA in healthy donors. Repertoires were generated with immunoSEQ multiplex PCR, while TCRdb's copy carries only in-frame clones and drops some. The table includes 60,000 or so clones, 90% to 95% detected once. The sequencing input was PBMCs. The origin of the receptors is a woman aged 18 to 35 in good health and CMV-seronegative. The CDR3 runs from the conserved cysteine through the conserved F or W. D genes are given only for firm matches. Clone size is shown for a subset of rows, as once, few, many or a class of expanded clone.

cdr3_nt	cdr3_aa	d_call	clone_size	j_call	v_call
TGTGCCTGGAGTGTAGGTTGGGAGACATCCCGGGAGACCCAGTACTTC	CAWSVGWETSRETQYF	.	.	TRBJ2-5	TRBV30
TGTGCCAGCAGTCAGACAGGGACACCCTACGAGCAGTACTTC	CASSQTGTPYEQYF	TRBD1	.	TRBJ2-7	TRBV28
TGTGCCAGCAGCTTAGTACCCCTTGGCAGGGGTAAGTCGAACACTGAAGCTTTCTTT	CASSLVPLGRGKSNTEAFF	.	once	TRBJ1-1	TRBV7-6
TGTGCCAGCAGCCGGGACATCCTTGGCTCCTACGAGCAGTACTTC	CASSRDILGSYEQYF	.	.	TRBJ2-7	TRBV6-1
TGTGCCAGCTCACTAGGTAGCGGGGCTCGAGGCATTCAGTACTTC	CASSLGSGARGIQYF	TRBD2	.	TRBJ2-4	TRBV18
TGTGCCAGCAGGGACTCTTCAGATACGCAGTATTTT	CASRDSSDTQYF	.	.	TRBJ2-3	TRBV6-6
TGCGCCAGCCGTTTTGGTGGGGGCGCGGGCTACGAGCAGTACTTC	CASRFGGGAGYEQYF	.	.	TRBJ2-7	TRBV10-2
TGTGCCAGCAGTTCGCCCAGCGGGAATACGTACGAGCAGTACTTC	CASSSPSGNTYEQYF	TRBD2	.	TRBJ2-7	TRBV28
TGTGCCAGCAGCGCTCTAGCGGGAGGTGGGAATGAGCAGTTCTTC	CASSALAGGGNEQFF	TRBD2	.	TRBJ2-1	TRBV11-2
TGTGCCAGCAGCTTAGCTCGGGAAAACTATGGCTACACCTTC	CASSLARENYGYTF	.	.	TRBJ1-2	TRBV7-2
TGTGCCAGCAGCCAGACAGATACGCAGTATTTT	CASSQTDTQYF	.	once	TRBJ2-3	TRBV5-6
TGTGCCAGCAGCTTGCAACAGGAACCCTACGAGCAGTACTTC	CASSLQQEPYEQYF	.	.	TRBJ2-7	TRBV5-5
TGTGCCAGCACTTGGACAGGGGAGAGCACTGAAGCTTTCTTT	CASTWTGESTEAFF	TRBD1	.	TRBJ1-1	TRBV6-1
TGTGCCAGCTCACAGCAGAACACCGGGGAGCTGTTTTTT	CASSQQNTGELFF	.	.	TRBJ2-2	TRBV18
TGTGCCAGCAGTCGACAGATCCTCTACGAGCAGTACTTC	CASSRQILYEQYF	.	.	TRBJ2-7	TRBV2
TGTGCCAGCAGTTTCGGACAGTCCCTTAGCGAGCAGTACTTC	CASSFGQSLSEQYF	.	.	TRBJ2-7	TRBV27
TGTGCCAGCAGCAACAGGGGGGTGGAGTACAATGAGCAGTTCTTC	CASSNRGVEYNEQFF	TRBD1	.	TRBJ2-1	TRBV6-5
TGTGCCACTAAGGACAGGGGACTTAATCAGCCCCAGCATTTT	CATKDRGLNQPQHF	TRBD1	.	TRBJ1-5	TRBV15
TGTGCCAGCAGTCTGACATCTAGCGGGATCCTGTCCGAGCAGTACTTC	CASSLTSSGILSEQYF	TRBD2	.	TRBJ2-7	TRBV27
TGTGCCAGCAGCTTTTTAGCGGGGGGGGGAACCTACAATGAGCAGTTCTTC	CASSFLAGGGTYNEQFF	TRBD2	.	TRBJ2-1	TRBV7-8
TGTGCCAGCAGGGAGGGGACAGGGGGTCAGCCCCAGCATTTT	CASREGTGGQPQHF	TRBD1	once	TRBJ1-5	TRBV6-1
TGTGCCAGCAGCCAAAAAGAGGGGACAGGTGCCTACGAGCAGTACTTC	CASSQKEGTGAYEQYF	TRBD1	.	TRBJ2-7	TRBV4-2
TGTGCCAGCAGCCCCACGTCACTTACTTTAGACACCATATATTTT	CASSPTSLTLDTIYF	.	.	TRBJ1-3	TRBV9
TGTGCCAGCAGCCCTCCCGGAGCGGGGGGGCCCGAGCAGTACTTC	CASSPPGAGGPEQYF	TRBD2	.	TRBJ2-7	TRBV16
TGTGCCAGCAGTGCGGGAGGTGGTTTGGGCTACGAGCAGTACTTC	CASSAGGGLGYEQYF	TRBD2	.	TRBJ2-7	TRBV28
TGTGCCAGCATCTACCAGGGACAGGGGGGAGCTTTCTTT	CASIYQGQGGAFF	TRBD1	.	TRBJ1-1	TRBV5-6
TGTGCCAGCAGCTATACAGGGTCGGGGCAGCCCCAGCATTTT	CASSYTGSGQPQHF	.	.	TRBJ1-5	TRBV7-9
TGTGCCAGCAGCTTTACCCCGGGGTGGGCCTTCTACTACGAGCAGTACTTC	CASSFTPGWAFYYEQYF	.	.	TRBJ2-7	TRBV13
TGTGCCAGCAGTGAAACCTCTATCGCTAGCTATGGCTACACCTTC	CASSETSIASYGYTF	.	.	TRBJ1-2	TRBV2
TGTGCCAGCAGCTTAGACTCGGCGCTGGGAGGATTTTCCGAGCAGTACTTC	CASSLDSALGGFSEQYF	.	.	TRBJ2-7	TRBV7-2
TGCGCCAGCAGCCAAGATCACGGTTCACCCCTCCACTTT	CASSQDHGSPLHF	.	.	TRBJ1-6	TRBV4-1
TGCAGCGTTACGGAGACAGGGGTCACTGAAGCTTTCTTT	CSVTETGVTEAFF	TRBD1	once	TRBJ1-1	TRBV29-1